The 29 T cell receptor beta chains in this list originate from one sample, sequenced in a study of response to subunit inactivated influenza vaccine. TCRdb ran MiXCR on the RT-PCR reads and lists one entry per CDR3 protein. The sample shows approximately 530,000 distinct CDR3 sequences, 7.2% of them seen only once. The sample was PBMCs from blood, taken roughly 24 months after vaccination. The source is a man aged 50-75 years who received an inactivated influenza vaccine.

In DNA, the CDR3 is TGTGCCAGCAGCTTAAGTACCGGGGGTCGCACTGAAGCTTTCTTT. It codes for CASSLSTGGRTEAFF. The gene calls are TRBV7-3 and TRBJ1-1; tentative D call: TRBD1 (5 bases). Germline CDR1 and CDR2: SGHTA and FQGTGA. V was clipped by 1 base and J by 4 bases, with 13 bases between them. The CDR3 has 15 residues.

This chain connects TRBV20-1 to TRBJ2-3; 8 bases align to TRBD1. V gave up 4 bases and J gave up 2 bases; unmatched junction bases: 11. The CDR3 covers 16 residues. Germline values: CDR1 DFQATT, CDR2 SNEGSKA (reference sequence). The CDR3 DNA reads TGCAGTGCTAAGGACAGGGTGTCTGAATACACAGATACGCAGTATTTT. It is translated as CSAKDRVSEYTDTQYF.

This clonotype appeared many times. This chain connects TRBV12-3 or TRBV12-4 to TRBJ2-2; D is perhaps TRBD2 (5 bases). This CDR3 contains 13 residues. V lost 6 bases, J lost 6 bases, and 11 bases lay in between. The CDR3 DNA reads TGTGCCAGCAGGGACTCAGTGGCCGGGGAGCTGTTTTTT. Encoded protein: CASRDSVAGELFF.

This clonotype has a handful of counts. This sequence joins TRBV25-1 and TRBJ1-6; maybe TRBD1 (6 bases). The CDR3 contains 14 residues. The ends were cut back, 6 bases at V and 7 bases at J, with 13 bases in the middle. Germline values: CDR1 MGHDK, CDR2 SYGVNS. This CDR3 is CASRGRDNNSPLHF. In DNA, the CDR3 is TGTGCCAGCAGGGGCCGGGACAACAATTCACCCCTCCACTTT.

In its sample, this clonotype was seen a few times. The J gene is TRBJ2-1, the V gene TRBV7-9; no firm D call. Trimming stripped 5 bases from V and 0 bases from J, with 11 bases between. The CDR3 is made up of 15 amino acids. Germline values: CDR1 SEHNR, CDR2 FQNEAQ (reference sequence). In nucleotides, the CDR3 is TGTGCCAGCAGCACTGGACCCGACTCCTACAATGAGCAGTTCTTC. Translating it yields CASSTGPDSYNEQFF. Together with reference TRBV7-9 and TRBJ2-1, the CDR3 gives the full variable domain: DTGVSQNPRHKITKRGQNVTFRCDPISEHNRLYWYRQTLGQGPEFLTYFQNEAQLEKSRLLSDRFSAERPKGSFSTLEIQRTEQGDSAMYLCASSTGPDSYNEQFFGPGTRLTVL.

In this sample, this clonotype turned up a few times. This chain connects TRBV4-2 to TRBJ2-2; TRBD1 matches at 7 bases. With V trimmed by 4 bases and J by 0 bases, 5 bases remained unmatched. The germline gives CDR1 LGHNA, CDR2 YNFKEQ. The CDR3 covers 16 residues. In DNA, the CDR3 is TGTGCCAGCAGCCGGGCCGGGACAGCGAACACCGGGGAGCTGTTTTTT. It specifies CASSRAGTANTGELFF.

In its sample, this clonotype was seen many times. The chain employs TRBV5-1 and TRBJ2-1, with D hard to call. Germline V CDR1 and CDR2: SGHRS, YFSETQ. This CDR3 spans 14 amino acids. Deletions cut 0 bases from V and 3 bases from J, with 7 bases between. The CDR3 sequence is CASSLAVNYNEQFF. The CDR3 coding sequence is TGCGCCAGCAGCTTGGCCGTCAACTACAATGAGCAGTTCTTC.

The chain links TRBV9 to TRBJ2-1; possibly TRBD1 for D (5 bases). Germline V gene data show CDR1 as SGDLS and CDR2 as YYNGEE. Trimming removed 5 bases at V and 3 bases at J, with 9 bases between. This CDR3 has 13 residues. The chain's CDR3 is CASSIGDYNEQFF. DNA for the CDR3: TGTGCCAGCAGTATAGGGGACTACAATGAGCAGTTCTTC.

This sequence joins TRBV7-2 and TRBJ2-5; 8 positions agree with TRBD1. CDR3 length equals 14 residues. The J segment lost 4 bases and the V segment lost 5 bases, leaving 6 bases of the junction unmatched. CDR1 and CDR2 (germline): SGHTA, FQGNSA. CDR3 protein: CASSTTGARETQYF. The DNA for the CDR3 is TGTGCCAGCAGCACGACAGGGGCCCGAGAGACCCAGTACTTC.

This clonotype was picked up a small number of times. The chain combines TRBV4-1 with TRBJ2-6; 10 bases are shared with TRBD1. J gave up 3 bases and V 3 bases, and 5 bases lay outside the gene matches. Germline V gives CDR1 MGHRA, CDR2 YSYEKL. This CDR3 is 17 amino acids long. The CDR3 sequence is CASSHLGQGNGANVLTF. CDR3 nucleotides: TGCGCCAGCAGCCACCTGGGACAGGGGAATGGGGCCAACGTCCTGACTTTC.

This clonotype was detected ten times or more. The V call is TRBV5-1, the J call TRBJ2-5; D is possibly TRBD1 (5 bases). The CDR3 runs to 11 residues. V lost 5 bases to trimming and J lost 5 bases, with 7 bases between them. Looked up from germline, CDR1 is SGHRS and CDR2 is YFSETQ. The CDR3 spells CASRQDETQYF. CDR3 DNA sequence: TGCGCCAGCAGACAGGATGAGACCCAGTACTTC.

The gene calls are TRBV4-3 and TRBJ1-2; D is undetermined. The CDR3 consists of 14 residues. Germline CDR1 is LGHNA and CDR2 is YSLEER. V was shortened by 0 bases and J by 8 bases, with 13 bases between the two germline ends. CDR3 in DNA: TGCGCCAGCAGCCAAGATCGAGGAGCGGGAGGCTACACCTTC. It specifies CASSQDRGAGGYTF.

This clonotype was picked up a small number of times. The chain carries TRBV7-9 and TRBJ2-3; TRBD1 aligns across 8 bases. The CDR3 extends over 17 amino acids. Trimming cost V 4 bases and J 4 bases; bases outside gene matches: 13. Germline V gene data show CDR1 as SEHNR and CDR2 as FQNEAQ (reference sequence). In nucleotides, the CDR3 is TGTGCCAGCAGCTCAGACAACGACAGGGGCCGGGCAGATACGCAGTATTTT. This sequence encodes CASSSDNDRGRADTQYF.

Points on this clonotype: Sequence at one end of the junction differs from germline and may be a read error. The chain has TRBV9 and TRBJ2-1, with 8 bases that match TRBD2. Germline values: CDR1 SGDLS, CDR2 YYNGEE. This CDR3 comprises 13 residues. The CDR3 is CDSSTGLGNEQFF. CDR3 bases: TGTGACAGCAGCACGGGACTAGGCAATGAGCAGTTCTTC.

This chain links TRBV7-2 with TRBJ1-2; no firm D call. The CDR3 has 14 residues. Trimming took off 1 base at V and 6 bases at J, with 12 bases between the two ends. The germline CDR1 and CDR2 sequences are SGHTA and FQGNSA. The CDR3 sequence is CASSLGRSRDGYTF. In DNA form, the CDR3 reads TGTGCCAGCAGCTTAGGCAGGTCCCGGGATGGCTACACCTTC.

The chain recombines TRBV6-2 or TRBV6-3 with TRBJ2-1; D might be TRBD1 or TRBD2, each matching 6 bases. This CDR3 has 12 amino acids. Trimming took off 7 bases at V and 10 bases at J, with 14 bases between the two ends. Germline assignment: CDR1 MNHEY and CDR2 SVGEGT. The CDR3 loop is CASTPGAGEQFF. In DNA form, the CDR3 reads TGTGCCAGCACTCCGGGGGCAGGAGAGCAGTTCTTC.

Only a few counts were recorded for this clonotype. The chain combines TRBV3-1 with TRBJ2-1; D perhaps matches TRBD1 (6 bases). Germline loops: CDR1 LGHDT, CDR2 YNNKEL (reference sequence). V was shortened by 4 bases and J by 10 bases, with 11 bases between the two germline ends. CDR3 size: 12 residues. This CDR3 is CASSLTQGEQFF. As DNA, the CDR3 is TGTGCCAGCAGCCTGACCCAGGGGGAGCAGTTCTTC.

The sample holds many counts of this clonotype. The chain links TRBV6-2 or TRBV6-3 to TRBJ2-1; 9 nucleotides align to TRBD1. After removal of 5 bases from V and 11 bases from J, the junction contained 16 bases not matched to a gene. The V gene's germline CDR1 is MNHEY and CDR2 SVGEGT. This CDR3 region has 16 residues. CDR3: CASSRTGVLSEMKQFF. CDR3 in DNA: TGTGCCAGCAGTAGGACAGGGGTCCTTTCAGAAATGAAGCAGTTCTTC.

This clonotype came up a few times. J is TRBJ2-7 and V is TRBV5-5; possible D gene TRBD2, 5 bases. The germline gives CDR1 SGHKS, CDR2 YYEKEE (reference sequence). The length of the CDR3 is 18 residues. The V and J ends lost 3 bases and 0 bases respectively, with 22 bases between them. CDR3: CASSSTWRAGDRSYEQYF. CDR3 in DNA: TGTGCCAGCAGCTCAACGTGGCGGGCCGGTGACCGCTCCTACGAGCAGTACTTC.

The rearrangement links TRBV3-1 to TRBJ1-6; D gene uncertain. V shed 6 bases and J shed 7 bases, with 10 bases lying between them. CDR3 size: 13 residues. The germline gives CDR1 LGHDT, CDR2 YNNKEL (reference sequence). The CDR3 DNA follows: TGTGCCAGCAGGCAGTCGTGGAATTCACCCCTCCACTTT. Translation: CASRQSWNSPLHF. The variable domain in full, with the rest retrieved from reference TRBV3-1 and TRBJ1-6, is DTAVSQTPKYLVTQMGNDKSIKCEQNLGHDTMYWYKQDSKKFLKIMFSYNNKELIINETVPNRFSPKSPDKAHLNLHINSLELGDSAVYFCASRQSWNSPLHFGNGTRLTVT.

The rearrangement links TRBV29-1 to TRBJ2-7; no definite D call. V lost 4 bases to trimming and J lost 2 bases, with 12 bases between them. CDR1 SQVTM and CDR2 ANQGSEA come from the germline V gene. The CDR3 sequence is 13 residues long. This CDR3 reads CSVGPRAAYEQYF. CDR3 bases: TGCAGCGTTGGGCCCCGGGCTGCCTACGAGCAGTACTTC.

This clonotype was counted at least ten times. The V gene is TRBV12-3 or TRBV12-4, the J gene TRBJ2-5; the match to TRBD2 covers 8 bases. The CDR3 consists of 16 residues. The V segment lost 10 bases and the J segment 2 bases; nucleotides outside the gene matches: 15. CDR3 DNA: TGTGCCACCAAGCCCGGCGGTAGCGGGGTTCAAGAGACCCAGTACTTC. Translating it yields CATKPGGSGVQETQYF.

The V gene is TRBV6-5, the J gene TRBJ2-1; perhaps D is TRBD1 or TRBD2 (6 bases each). Germline V gives CDR1 MNHEY, CDR2 SVGAGI. V lost 0 bases, J lost 0 bases, and 12 bases lay in between. The CDR3 extends over 17 amino acids. CDR3 sequence (DNA): TGTGCCAGCAGTTACTCCTCCAGGGGAGGCTCCTACAATGAGCAGTTCTTC. This gives the protein CASSYSSRGGSYNEQFF.

This chain connects TRBV4-2 to TRBJ1-3; D gene ambiguous. V was shortened by 3 bases and J by 0 bases, with 9 bases between the two germline ends. This CDR3 spans 15 amino acids. Germline V gene lookup returns CDR1 LGHNA and CDR2 YNFKEQ. CDR3 amino acids: CASSQELRSGNTIYF. The CDR3 DNA reads TGTGCCAGCAGCCAGGAACTACGCTCTGGAAACACCATATATTTT.

In this sample, this clonotype turned up a few times. The chain is built from TRBV20-1 and TRBJ1-2; 10 nucleotides match TRBD1. Germline CDR1 and CDR2: DFQATT and SNEGSKA (reference sequence). Losses at the gene ends were 0 bases for V and 8 bases for J; bases not matched to a gene: 6. CDR3 length: 14 residues. CDR3 sequence: CSAREDRGRGGYTF. CDR3 in DNA: TGCAGTGCTAGAGAAGACAGGGGGCGTGGGGGCTACACCTTC.

For the CDR3, the DNA is TGTGCCAGCAGCAAGAGGACAGATACGCAGTATTTT. Residues: CASSKRTDTQYF. The chain joins TRBV11-3 to TRBJ2-3; no definite D call. V was clipped by 5 bases and J by 3 bases, with 6 bases between them. The V gene's germline CDR1 is SGHNT and CDR2 YENEEA. CDR3 length: 12 amino acids.

The chain recombines TRBV5-5 with TRBJ2-1; 9 bases align to TRBD1. From germline, CDR1 is SGHKS and CDR2 YYEKEE (reference sequence). The V and J ends lost 0 bases and 10 bases, in that order; junction bases with no gene match: 5. The CDR3 extends over 14 amino acids. In nucleotides, the CDR3 is TGTGCCAGCAGCTTGGTTAGGACAGGGGCAGAGCAGTTCTTC. The encoded protein is CASSLVRTGAEQFF.

The genes are TRBV5-1 and TRBJ2-2, with D tentatively TRBD1 (5 bases). Trimming took 0 bases from V and 2 from J, leaving 11 bases between them. Germline-derived CDR1 and CDR2 are SGHRS and YFSETQ. The CDR3 has 16 residues. CDR3 residues: CASSLDPRDNTGELFF. The CDR3 bases are TGCGCCAGCAGCTTGGATCCCAGGGATAACACCGGGGAGCTGTTTTTT.

This clonotype was counted a few times. V gene TRBV4-3 combines with J gene TRBJ1-3; unclear D gene. Germline CDR1 LGHNA, CDR2 YSLEER. This CDR3 has 14 amino acids. Deletions cut 3 bases from V and 3 bases from J, with 9 bases between. CDR3 residues: CASSQGDIGNTIYF. The DNA for the CDR3 is TGCGCCAGCAGCCAGGGAGACATTGGAAACACCATATATTTT.